Described below is a single T cell receptor (beta chain) sequence and its context. What it recognizes is unknown. The data derive from a study of breast tumors, draining lymph nodes, adjacent tissues. MiXCR, run by TCRdb on the multiplex PCR reads, gives a single entry per CDR3 protein. Here the sample spans just under 65,000 distinct CDR3 sequences, around 52% being singletons. Study findings and constraints: Compared with lymph nodes, tumors were less diverse; compared with nontumor tissue, more. The data were judged consistent with most tumor T cells coming from lymph node and expanding in tumor.

The V and J ends lost 6 bases and 3 bases, in that order; junction bases with no gene match: 3. Germline V gene sequence: CDR1 KGHDR, CDR2 SFDVKD. The CDR3 has 14 residues. The sequence derives from a female donor with breast cancer. Some clones in this sample may be carry-over from other donors' samples. The gene calls are TRBV24-1 and TRBJ1-3; 8 nucleotides line up with TRBD1. Sequencing was carried out using breast tumor tissue. The CDR3 sequence: CATSQGASGNTIYF. The CDR3 bases are TGTGCCACCAGTCAGGGGGCGAGTGGAAACACCATATATTTT.